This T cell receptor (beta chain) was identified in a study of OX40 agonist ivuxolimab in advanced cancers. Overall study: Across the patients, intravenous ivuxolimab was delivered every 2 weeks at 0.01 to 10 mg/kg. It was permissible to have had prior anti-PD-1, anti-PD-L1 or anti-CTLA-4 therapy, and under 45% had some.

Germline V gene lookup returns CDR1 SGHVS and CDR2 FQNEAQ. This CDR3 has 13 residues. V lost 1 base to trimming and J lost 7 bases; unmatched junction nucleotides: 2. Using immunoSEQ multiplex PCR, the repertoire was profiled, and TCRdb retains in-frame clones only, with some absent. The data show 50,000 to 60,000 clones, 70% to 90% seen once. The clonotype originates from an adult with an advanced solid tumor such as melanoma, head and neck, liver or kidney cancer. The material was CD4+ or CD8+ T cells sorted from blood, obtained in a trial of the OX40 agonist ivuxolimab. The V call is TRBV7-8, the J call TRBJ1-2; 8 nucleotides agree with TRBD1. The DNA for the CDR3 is TGTGCCAGCAGCTTAGACAGGGGGTTTGGCTACACCTTC. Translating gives CASSLDRGFGYTF.